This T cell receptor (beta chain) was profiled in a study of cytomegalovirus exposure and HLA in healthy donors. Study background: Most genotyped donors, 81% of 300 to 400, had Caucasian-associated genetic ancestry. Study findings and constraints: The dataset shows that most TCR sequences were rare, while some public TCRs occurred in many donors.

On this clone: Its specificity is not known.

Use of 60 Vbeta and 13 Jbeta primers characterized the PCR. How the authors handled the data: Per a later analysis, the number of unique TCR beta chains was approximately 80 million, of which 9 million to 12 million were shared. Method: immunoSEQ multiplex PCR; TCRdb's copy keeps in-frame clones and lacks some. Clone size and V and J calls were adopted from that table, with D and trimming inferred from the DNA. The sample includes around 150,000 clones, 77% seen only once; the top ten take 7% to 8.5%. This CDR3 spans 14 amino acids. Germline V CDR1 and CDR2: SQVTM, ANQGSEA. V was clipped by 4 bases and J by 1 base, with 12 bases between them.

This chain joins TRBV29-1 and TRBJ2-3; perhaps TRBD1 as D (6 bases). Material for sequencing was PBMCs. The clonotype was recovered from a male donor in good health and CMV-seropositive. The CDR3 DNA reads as TGCAGCGTTGTACCGGGACAACGCACAGATACGCAGTATTTT. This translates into CSVVPGQRTDTQYF.